The 32 T cell receptor beta chains reported below all come from one sample, sequenced in a study of response to subunit inactivated influenza vaccine. From the RT-PCR reads, TCRdb called clonotypes with MiXCR, one entry per CDR3 protein. The profile shows some 520,000 distinct CDR3 sequences, approximately 17% of them singletons. The material was CD4+ T cells sorted from PBMCs, obtained less than 30 months after vaccination. Receptors originate from a man in his fifties or sixties who received an inactivated influenza vaccine.

Many counts were recorded for this clonotype. The chain employs TRBV30 and TRBJ2-3; TRBD1 matches at 8 bases. The length of the CDR3 is 16 residues. Germline lookup yields CDR1 GTSNPN and CDR2 SVGIG (reference sequence). V shed 0 bases, J shed 0 bases, and the junction held 5 bases outside the gene matches. CDR3 residues: CAWSVTGGVSTDTQYF. The CDR3 coding sequence is TGTGCCTGGAGTGTAACAGGGGGTGTGAGCACAGATACGCAGTATTTT.

The chain recombines TRBV20-1 with TRBJ1-4; 7 nucleotides align to TRBD1. Germline assignment: CDR1 DFQATT and CDR2 SNEGSKA (reference sequence). The CDR3 runs 13 residues. Trimming removed 7 bases from V and 7 bases from J; junction bases left unmatched: 9. The CDR3 loop reads CSVSGSGGEKLFF. As DNA, the CDR3 is TGCAGTGTCTCGGGGTCAGGGGGTGAAAAACTGTTTTTT.

In this sample, this clonotype turned up a few times. Here the CDR3 DNA reads TGTGCCAGCAGCCAACTAGCGGGGAGAGGCACCGGGGAGCTGTTTTTT. This sequence encodes CASSQLAGRGTGELFF. V gene TRBV4-2 combines with J gene TRBJ2-2; TRBD2 agrees at 9 bases. The CDR3 spans 16 residues. The V segment lost 2 bases and the J segment 4 bases; nucleotides outside the gene matches: 5. Germline loops: CDR1 LGHNA, CDR2 YNFKEQ.

This clonotype was counted only a few times. CDR3 sequence reads: CAISGSGGKNEQFF. For the CDR3, the DNA is TGTGCCATCAGTGGGTCAGGGGGCAAGAATGAGCAGTTCTTC. The chain couples TRBV10-3 to TRBJ2-1; 8 bases map to TRBD1. The CDR3 loop spans 14 amino acids. Looked up from germline, CDR1 is ENHRY and CDR2 is SYGVKD. The ends lost 4 bases at V and 7 bases at J; junction bases unmatched: 6.

The table lists this clonotype with a count of one. J is TRBJ1-5 and V is TRBV11-2; 8 bases match TRBD1. The J segment lost 2 bases and the V segment lost 1 base, leaving 4 bases of the junction unmatched. Per germline, CDR1 SGHAT and CDR2 FQNNGV. CDR3 length equals 16 residues. The CDR3 is CASSLGEGQGNQPQHF. For the CDR3, the DNA is TGTGCCAGCAGCTTAGGAGAGGGACAGGGCAATCAGCCCCAGCATTTT.

This clonotype was seen more than once but under ten times. This chain connects TRBV29-1 to TRBJ1-2; perhaps TRBD1 as D (6 bases). The CDR3 totals 15 residues. Looked up from germline, CDR1 is SQVTM and CDR2 is ANQGSEA. V was trimmed by 0 bases and J by 3 bases, leaving 14 bases between them. The CDR3 protein is CSVEEVRGADYGYTF. CDR3 DNA: TGCAGCGTTGAAGAGGTTAGGGGGGCGGACTATGGCTACACCTTC.

This clonotype was seen only a few times. The rearrangement joins TRBV25-1 to TRBJ2-1, with 8 bases lining up with TRBD1. CDR1 is MGHDK, CDR2 SYGVNS, per germline. The V gene end was trimmed by 1 base and the J gene end by 5 bases; junction bases not matched to a gene: 4. There are 15 residues in the CDR3. The CDR3 DNA reads TGTGCCAGCAGTGAATGGGGGGACAGGAACAATGAGCAGTTCTTC. As protein: CASSEWGDRNNEQFF.

V usage is TRBV10-3 and J usage is TRBJ2-3, with 7 nucleotides matching TRBD1. The CDR3 loop spans 16 amino acids. V trimming: 4 bases; J trimming: 3 bases; junction bases outside the gene matches: 10. Germline V gene lookup returns CDR1 ENHRY and CDR2 SYGVKD. The DNA of the CDR3 is TGTGCCATCAGTGTCAGGGGGTCAAGGGCGACAGATACGCAGTATTTT. Its protein product is CAISVRGSRATDTQYF.

This sequence joins TRBV7-2 and TRBJ2-5; a weak D match, TRBD2 (5 bases). This CDR3 comprises 14 residues. Per the germline V gene, CDR1 is SGHTA and CDR2 is FQGNSA. The ends were cut back, 2 bases at V and 8 bases at J, with 15 bases in the middle. The CDR3 nucleotides are TGTGCCAGCAGCTTATTAAGCGCCGGGGAAACCCAGTACTTC. Amino acid sequence: CASSLLSAGETQYF.

This clonotype was seen a handful of times. V usage is TRBV6-2 or TRBV6-3 and J usage is TRBJ2-4; either TRBD1 or TRBD2 may fit D (6 bases each). V was trimmed by 5 bases and J by 2 bases, leaving 10 bases between them. The CDR3 runs to 14 residues. Germline assignment: CDR1 MNHEY and CDR2 SVGEGT. CDR3 in amino acids: CASSTGAPKNIQYF. CDR3 nucleotides: TGTGCCAGCAGTACGGGGGCGCCCAAAAACATTCAGTACTTC.

This clonotype was counted a few times. The gene calls are TRBV6-5 and TRBJ2-7, with TRBD2 matching 9 bases. J was trimmed by 9 bases and V by 2 bases; bases with no gene match: 17. This CDR3 spans 17 amino acids. Germline V gene data show CDR1 as MNHEY and CDR2 as SVGAGI. The CDR3 region is CASSYGSWASGEQGQYF. CDR3 nucleotide sequence: TGTGCCAGCAGTTACGGGTCTTGGGCTAGCGGGGAACAAGGGCAGTACTTC.

In this sample, this clonotype turned up a few times. The J gene is TRBJ2-2, the V gene TRBV4-2; D not certain. CDR1 is LGHNA and CDR2 is YNFKEQ in the germline V gene. Trimming shortened V by 0 bases and J by 1 base, and 6 bases separated the two germline ends. The CDR3 is 15 amino acids. The CDR3 region has the DNA TGTGCCAGCAGCCAAGAACAGCGGAACACCGGGGAGCTGTTTTTT. As protein: CASSQEQRNTGELFF.

The chain carries TRBV19 and TRBJ1-1; D is uncertain. The V gene's germline CDR1 is LNHDA and CDR2 SQIVND (reference sequence). With 7 bases removed from V and 0 bases from J, the gap between germline ends came to 9 bases. There are 13 residues in the CDR3. The CDR3 spells CASKAQMNTEAFF. DNA of the CDR3: TGTGCCAGTAAAGCACAAATGAACACTGAAGCTTTCTTT.

A few counts support this clonotype. This sequence joins TRBV3-1 and TRBJ2-2; 10 nucleotides align to TRBD2. Germline V lookup: CDR1 LGHDT, CDR2 YNNKEL (reference sequence). V shed 0 bases and J 7 bases; nucleotides not matched to a gene: 8. The CDR3 is made up of 17 amino acids. The CDR3, as DNA: TGTGCCAGCAGCCAAGAAGGGCTAGCGGGAGATGGCGGGGAGCTGTTTTTT. Translating gives CASSQEGLAGDGGELFF.

V and J are TRBV20-1 and TRBJ2-1, with 7 bases matching TRBD1. Germline-derived CDR1 and CDR2 are DFQATT and SNEGSKA (reference sequence). The CDR3 covers 13 residues. The ends lost 2 bases at V and 2 bases at J; junction bases unmatched: 0. The CDR3: CSARQGAYNEQFF. DNA of the CDR3: TGCAGTGCTAGACAGGGGGCCTACAATGAGCAGTTCTTC.

This clonotype was counted once. The chain is built from TRBV4-3 and TRBJ2-7; D is ambiguous. This CDR3 is built from 14 residues. Trimming removed 0 bases at V and 6 bases at J, with 12 bases between. The V gene's germline CDR1 is LGHNA and CDR2 YSLEER. The CDR3 spells CASSQDKARSEQYF. In DNA form, the CDR3 reads TGCGCCAGCAGCCAAGATAAAGCAAGGAGCGAGCAGTACTTC.

The rearrangement joins TRBV5-6 to TRBJ1-2, with no clear D. Trimming cost V 0 bases and J 4 bases, with 10 bases left between them. CDR3 size: 14 residues. Per the germline V gene, CDR1 is SGHDT and CDR2 is YYEEEE. The CDR3 DNA reads TGTGCCAGCAGCTTGGACGGCGGACGCTATGGCTACACCTTC. Amino acid sequence: CASSLDGGRYGYTF.

The rearrangement uses TRBV5-1 and TRBJ2-2, with unresolved D. Germline V CDR1 and CDR2: SGHRS, YFSETQ. The CDR3 length is 14 residues. V was pared by 4 bases and J by 6 bases, with 13 bases between. CDR3 bases: TGCGCCAGCAGCGATTTCTCGACACCCGGGGAGCTGTTTTTT. Translation gives CASSDFSTPGELFF.

The chain has TRBV3-1 and TRBJ2-5; the match to TRBD2 covers 14 bases. The J segment lost 4 bases and the V segment lost 6 bases, leaving 10 bases of the junction unmatched. Germline V gene sequence: CDR1 LGHDT, CDR2 YNNKEL (reference sequence). The CDR3 has 17 residues. The CDR3 region is CASRRLTSGRETETQYF. The CDR3 DNA reads as TGTGCCAGCAGACGATTGACTAGCGGGAGGGAGACAGAGACCCAGTACTTC.

This clonotype was picked up a small number of times. This sequence joins TRBV5-1 and TRBJ1-4, with 9 bases identical to TRBD1. The germline gives CDR1 SGHRS, CDR2 YFSETQ. The CDR3 totals 15 residues. V lost 4 bases to trimming and J lost 7 bases; unmatched junction nucleotides: 8. The CDR3 bases are TGCGCCAGCAGCACGGGACAGGGCGGGAGTGAAAAACTGTTTTTT. Encoded protein: CASSTGQGGSEKLFF. The full variable domain, rest sourced from reference TRBV5-1 and TRBJ1-4, is KAGVTQTPRYLIKTRGQQVTLSCSPISGHRSVSWYQQTPGQGLQFLFEYFSETQRNKGNFPGRFSGRQFSNSRSEMNVSTLELGDSALYLCASSTGQGGSEKLFFGSGTQLSVL.

This clonotype was counted ten times or more. The gene calls are TRBV12-3 or TRBV12-4 and TRBJ2-5, with 8 bases fitting TRBD1. This CDR3 spans 14 amino acids. Unmatched junction bases numbered 3, after V lost 3 bases and J lost 3 bases. CDR3 nucleotide sequence: TGTGCCAGCAGTTTTGGGACAGGTGAAGAGACCCAGTACTTC. It specifies CASSFGTGEETQYF.

There are many counts of this clonotype. The genes are TRBV5-5 and TRBJ2-7; 9 bases map to TRBD1. V gave up 4 bases and J gave up 0 bases; unmatched junction bases: 2. CDR3 length equals 14 residues. The germline CDR1 and CDR2 sequences are SGHKS and YYEKEE (reference sequence). Written as DNA, the CDR3 is TGTGCCAGCAGCCGGGGACAGGGCTCCTACGAGCAGTACTTC. Its protein is CASSRGQGSYEQYF.

This rearrangement joins TRBV7-2 to TRBJ2-6; no clear D gene. V lost 2 bases and J lost 4, with 9 bases in between. The CDR3 has 15 residues. CDR1 and CDR2 from the germline V gene are SGHTA and FQGNSA. CDR3 in amino acids: CASSLWHSGANVLTF. CDR3 sequence (DNA): TGTGCCAGCAGCTTATGGCATTCCGGGGCCAACGTCCTGACTTTC.

In its sample, this clonotype was seen a few times. The chain recombines TRBV3-1 with TRBJ2-7; D is undetermined. The germline V gene has CDR1 LGHDT and CDR2 YNNKEL (reference sequence). The CDR3 covers 12 residues. Trimming left V 2 bases short and J 2 bases short, with 4 bases between. The DNA of the CDR3 is TGTGCCAGCAGCCAAAGTGCCTACGAGCAGTACTTC. Its translation is CASSQSAYEQYF.

This clonotype was seen a handful of times. J is TRBJ2-7 and V is TRBV6-5; D call uncertain. The CDR3 loop spans 16 amino acids. The V gene's germline CDR1 is MNHEY and CDR2 SVGAGI. Deletions cut 0 bases from V and 1 base from J, with 13 bases between. The CDR3, as DNA: TGTGCCAGCAGTTACTCATTTCGGACGGCATCCTACGAGCAGTACTTC. Amino acids: CASSYSFRTASYEQYF.

This clonotype was detected many times. The V call is TRBV11-2, the J call TRBJ2-3; D tentatively fits TRBD1 or TRBD2 (5 bases each). Between the trimmed V and J ends, which lost 1 base and 0 bases, there was a span of 8 bases. Germline V gives CDR1 SGHAT, CDR2 FQNNGV. The CDR3 consists of 15 residues. The CDR3 spells CASSLVGVSTDTQYF. For the CDR3, the DNA is TGTGCCAGCAGCTTAGTGGGGGTGAGCACAGATACGCAGTATTTT.

This clonotype was seen a few times. This chain uses TRBV7-6 with TRBJ2-3, with D possibly called TRBD1 or TRBD2 (5 bases each). CDR3 size: 15 residues. Trimming shortened V by 6 bases and J by 5 bases, and 18 bases separated the two germline ends. Germline-derived CDR1 and CDR2 are SGHVS and FNYEAQ. CDR3 in DNA: TGTGCCAGCAGTACGGGGCCCAGTAGAGGAGATACGCAGTATTTT. As protein: CASSTGPSRGDTQYF.

The DNA of the CDR3 is TGTGCCAGCAGTTTACCCGGGACAGGGATCACTGAAGCTTTCTTT. The encoded protein is CASSLPGTGITEAFF. The gene calls are TRBV6-2 or TRBV6-3 and TRBJ1-1; 9 positions match TRBD1. CDR3 length: 15 residues. Germline CDR1 MNHEY, CDR2 SVGEGT. V dropped 4 bases and J dropped 4; count of bases not matched to a gene: 7.

The rearrangement links TRBV6-5 to TRBJ1-2; possible D gene TRBD1, 5 bases. Trimming cost V 2 bases and J 3 bases, with 7 bases left between them. The CDR3 consists of 13 residues. Germline V gene data show CDR1 as MNHEY and CDR2 as SVGAGI. CDR3 sequence reads: CASSYGTDYGYTF. The CDR3 nucleotides are TGTGCCAGCAGTTACGGGACGGACTATGGCTACACCTTC.

This clonotype appeared a few times. The genes are TRBV7-3 and TRBJ2-1; D perhaps matches TRBD1 (5 bases). The CDR3 covers 16 residues. The germline V gene has CDR1 SGHTA and CDR2 FQGTGA. V was shortened by 2 bases and J by 4 bases, with 15 bases between the two germline ends. This chain's CDR3 is CASSLSGAPLYNEQFF. Here the CDR3 DNA reads TGTGCCAGCAGCTTATCTGGGGCCCCTCTGTACAATGAGCAGTTCTTC.

V usage is TRBV7-2 and J usage is TRBJ2-3; a weak D match, TRBD1 (5 bases). Looked up from germline, CDR1 is SGHTA and CDR2 is FQGNSA. The CDR3 covers 14 residues. V lost 5 bases and J 0 bases, leaving 9 bases between the germline ends. The CDR3 coding sequence is TGTGCCAGCAGCACTCGACAGAGCACAGATACGCAGTATTTT. Its translation: CASSTRQSTDTQYF.

This clonotype was observed a few times. The chain is built from TRBV21-1 and TRBJ1-2. TRBV21-1 is assigned pseudogene status. This CDR3 is 12 amino acids long. In DNA, the CDR3 is TGTGCCAGCAGCAAAGGGGGACTGGGCAACACCTTC. Its protein is CASSKGGLGNTF.